Below, 26 T cell receptor beta chains from the same sample are listed, as sequenced in a study of OX40 agonist ivuxolimab in advanced cancers. The repertoire was sequenced with immunoSEQ multiplex PCR; TCRdb's copy has only in-frame clones and lacks some. Of some 98,000 clones in the sample, roughly 87% were seen once. The sequencing here drew on CD4+ or CD8+ T cells sorted from blood, taken in a trial of the OX40 agonist ivuxolimab. Receptors originate from an adult with an advanced solid tumor such as melanoma, head and neck, liver or kidney cancer.

The chain uses TRBV10-1 and TRBJ1-2; possibly TRBD1 for D (6 bases). The CDR3 contains 13 residues. V lost 3 bases and J 8 bases, leaving 13 bases between the germline ends. Germline V lookup: CDR1 WNHNN, CDR2 SYGVQD (reference sequence). The CDR3 is CASSEYTGYGYTF. CDR3 DNA: TGCGCCAGCAGTGAATATACAGGGTACGGCTACACCTTC.

The gene calls are TRBV2 and TRBJ2-1, with TRBD2 matching 10 bases. The CDR3 is 14 amino acids. The V segment lost 6 bases and the J segment 8 bases; nucleotides outside the gene matches: 7. In germline, CDR1 is SNHLY, CDR2 FYNNEI. This CDR3 reads CASSRGTSVDEQFF. The CDR3 DNA is TGTGCCAGCAGCCGAGGGACTAGCGTTGATGAGCAGTTCTTC.

The chain recombines TRBV15 with TRBJ2-3; 10 bases align to TRBD2. The CDR3 has 17 residues. Germline CDR1 reads LNHNV; CDR2 reads YYDKDF (reference sequence). J was trimmed by 4 bases and V by 4 bases; bases with no gene match: 11. CDR3 loop: CATSIPGLAAGPDTQYF. Here the CDR3 DNA reads TGTGCCACCAGCATCCCAGGACTAGCGGCAGGGCCAGATACGCAGTATTTT.

The gene calls are TRBV5-4 and TRBJ2-7, with TRBD2 as a possible D gene (6 bases). Germline V gene lookup returns CDR1 SGHNT and CDR2 YYREEE (reference sequence). V was clipped by 6 bases and J by 7 bases, with 20 bases between them. The CDR3 sequence is 14 residues long. The CDR3 nucleotides are TGTGCCAGCACCCCCGGGGGTCAACCGAAGGAGCAGTACTTC. Its translation is CASTPGGQPKEQYF.

This chain links TRBV18 with TRBJ2-7, with D unresolved. CDR1 and CDR2 from the germline V gene are KGHSH and LQKENI. V dropped 6 bases and J dropped 6 bases, with 12 bases sitting between them. The CDR3 covers 12 residues. CDR3 nucleotides: TGTGCCAGCTCCGGGTACGGATCCGAGCAGTACTTC. Protein sequence: CASSGYGSEQYF.

The rearrangement joins TRBV19 to TRBJ2-1, with 10 positions matching TRBD2. Germline assignment: CDR1 LNHDA and CDR2 SQIVND (reference sequence). The junction had 7 bases not matched to a gene; V was cut back by 1 base and J by 1 base. CDR3 length: 18 residues. CDR3 sequence reads: CASSIAKLAGVSYNEQFF. The CDR3 region has the DNA TGTGCCAGTAGTATAGCGAAGCTAGCGGGGGTTTCCTACAATGAGCAGTTCTTC.

The chain combines TRBV10-3 with TRBJ2-7; 7 nucleotides line up with TRBD1. Germline values: CDR1 ENHRY, CDR2 SYGVKD. After removal of 6 bases from V and 0 bases from J, the junction contained 8 bases not matched to a gene. The CDR3 consists of 15 residues. Here the CDR3 DNA reads TGTGCCATCAGCGGGGACAGTGAGAGCTCCTACGAGCAGTACTTC. This gives the protein CAISGDSESSYEQYF.

This chain links TRBV5-1 with TRBJ1-2; TRBD1 agrees at 10 bases. V lost 3 bases to trimming and J lost 2 bases; unmatched junction nucleotides: 4. CDR3 length equals 15 residues. In germline, CDR1 is SGHRS, CDR2 YFSETQ. CDR3 sequence (DNA): TGCGCCAGCAGCTACGGACAGGGGGGAAACTATGGCTACACCTTC. Translated, it gives CASSYGQGGNYGYTF.

The V and J genes are TRBV23-1 and TRBJ2-7; D gene uncertain. TRBV23-1 is an open reading frame whose function is uncertain. The CDR3 totals 15 residues. V was cut by 0 bases and J by 7 bases, with 16 bases left in between. The CDR3 coding sequence is TGCGCCAGCAGTCAATCCGGGTCCCCCCGAGTGGAGCAGTACTTC. Its translation is CASSQSGSPRVEQYF.

CDR3 residues: CASSYTDTGELFF. The CDR3 DNA reads TGTGCCAGCAGCTATACCGACACCGGGGAGCTGTTTTTT. This rearrangement joins TRBV7-7 to TRBJ2-2; D call uncertain. V lost 4 bases to trimming and J lost 3 bases, with 6 bases between them. The CDR3 extends over 13 amino acids. Germline values: CDR1 SSHAT, CDR2 FNYEAQ (reference sequence).

The V call is TRBV5-1, the J call TRBJ2-1, with 12 bases that match TRBD2. Trimming removed 3 bases from V and 9 bases from J; junction bases left unmatched: 13. CDR3 length: 17 residues. Germline assignment: CDR1 SGHRS and CDR2 YFSETQ. In DNA, the CDR3 is TGCGCCAGCAGCTCGACAAGTCTAGCGGGGGGGCCCGGTGAGCAGTTCTTC. Amino acid sequence: CASSSTSLAGGPGEQFF.

The rearrangement joins TRBV18 to TRBJ1-5, with 9 bases that match TRBD1. Germline CDR1 reads KGHSH; CDR2 reads LQKENI. This CDR3 region has 15 residues. With 2 bases clipped from V and 3 bases from J, the junction kept 2 bases outside the gene matches. Here the CDR3 reads CASSPGQGFNQPQHF. DNA for the CDR3: TGTGCCAGCTCACCAGGACAGGGGTTCAATCAGCCCCAGCATTTT.

This clone has just one count. This sequence joins TRBV5-1 and TRBJ2-6; weak D call: TRBD1 (5 bases). Trimming pared 4 bases from V and 0 bases from J, leaving 8 bases between. This CDR3 has 15 residues. CDR1 is SGHRS and CDR2 is YFSETQ in the germline V gene. The CDR3 region is CASSPDSSGANVLTF. The CDR3 DNA is TGCGCCAGCAGCCCAGACAGCTCTGGGGCCAACGTCCTGACTTTC.

The genes are TRBV4-3 and TRBJ1-5, with TRBD1 matching 9 bases. CDR1 and CDR2 (germline): LGHNA, YSLEER. The CDR3 loop spans 20 amino acids. Germline trimming cut 1 base from V and 0 bases from J; bases unmatched to any gene: 13. In nucleotides, the CDR3 is TGCGCCAGCAGCCAAGTGACCCTGACAGGGGGATCATATAGCAATCAGCCCCAGCATTTT. As protein: CASSQVTLTGGSYSNQPQHF.

The rearrangement joins TRBV5-1 to TRBJ2-2, with 12 bases that match TRBD1. With V trimmed by 6 bases and J by 7 bases, 7 bases remained unmatched. CDR1 SGHRS and CDR2 YFSETQ come from the germline V gene. The CDR3 runs to 15 residues. For the CDR3, the DNA is TGCGCCAGCACCCCGGGACAGGGGGCTGTCGGGGAGCTGTTTTTT. Protein: CASTPGQGAVGELFF.

The chain couples TRBV4-1 to TRBJ1-3; no firm D call. Germline values: CDR1 MGHRA, CDR2 YSYEKL. V was trimmed by 0 bases and J by 10 bases, leaving 16 bases between them. This CDR3 spans 15 amino acids. The chain's CDR3 is CASSQDMAPGETIYF. Written as DNA, the CDR3 is TGCGCCAGCAGCCAAGATATGGCCCCGGGTGAGACCATATATTTT.

DNA of the CDR3: TGTGCCAGCAGCTTAACGTCGCAGGGCGGTCAGCCCCAGCATTTT. It translates to CASSLTSQGGQPQHF. This chain joins TRBV7-2 and TRBJ1-5; D perhaps matches TRBD1 (5 bases). The CDR3 extends over 15 amino acids. CDR1 is SGHTA and CDR2 is FQGNSA in the germline V gene. Trimming shortened V by 2 bases and J by 6 bases, and 14 bases separated the two germline ends.

This clone has just a few counts. The CDR3 sequence is CASSEIPAGEKLFF. The CDR3 DNA sequence: TGCGCCAGCAGTGAGATCCCGGCCGGGGAAAAACTGTTTTTT. The chain is built from TRBV10-1 and TRBJ1-4; D is ambiguous. The V gene lost 2 bases and the J gene lost 8 bases, with 12 bases spanning the gap. CDR1 is WNHNN and CDR2 is SYGVQD in the germline V gene (reference sequence). The CDR3 spans 14 residues.

This clone appeared a single time. This sequence joins TRBV11-2 and TRBJ2-3; the D is unclear. The CDR3 covers 14 residues. Per germline, CDR1 SGHAT and CDR2 FQNNGV. The V end was cut by 1 base, the J end by 2 bases, with 7 bases between. The CDR3 sequence: CASSLGETTDTQYF. The DNA of the CDR3 is TGTGCCAGCAGCTTAGGGGAAACCACAGATACGCAGTATTTT. The whole variable domain, remainder taken from reference TRBV11-2 and TRBJ2-3, is EAGVAQSPRYKIIEKRQSVAFWCNPISGHATLYWYQQILGQGPKLLIQFQNNGVVDDSQLPKDRFSAERLKGVDSTLKIQPAKLEDSAVYLCASSLGETTDTQYFGPGTRLTVL.

The chain joins TRBV30 to TRBJ2-5, with a weak D call TRBD2 (5 bases). This CDR3 is 13 amino acids long. Between the trimmed V and J ends, which lost 5 bases and 5 bases, there was a span of 15 bases. Germline V gives CDR1 GTSNPN, CDR2 SVGIG (reference sequence). CDR3 sequence: CAWGQGGAETQYF. As DNA, the CDR3 is TGTGCCTGGGGCCAAGGAGGAGCGGAGACCCAGTACTTC.

This clone came up once. The rearrangement uses TRBV5-1 and TRBJ1-6, with TRBD1 matching 10 bases. V lost 1 base and J lost 7; bases outside the gene matches: 5. In germline, CDR1 is SGHRS, CDR2 YFSETQ. This CDR3 is built from 16 residues. CDR3 sequence (DNA): TGCGCCAGCAGCTTGAACGGACAGGGGGGAAATTCACCCCTCCACTTT. Encoded protein: CASSLNGQGGNSPLHF.

This sequence joins TRBV6-6 and TRBJ2-4; D tentatively reads TRBD1 or TRBD2 (5 bases each). The germline V gene encodes CDR1 MNHNY and CDR2 SVGAGI (reference sequence). V was pared by 2 bases and J by 0 bases, with 11 bases between. This CDR3 is built from 16 residues. CDR3 in DNA: TGTGCCAGCAGTTACCCCAACGGGGCAGCCAAAAACATTCAGTACTTC. It codes for CASSYPNGAAKNIQYF.

This clone was seen a few times. The CDR3 loop is CASSFGAVNTEAFF. The CDR3 DNA follows: TGTGCCAGCAGCTTCGGCGCCGTGAACACTGAAGCTTTCTTT. This chain links TRBV5-6 with TRBJ1-1; D unclear. The CDR3 loop spans 14 amino acids. With 2 bases removed from V and 0 bases from J, the gap between germline ends came to 8 bases. Germline V gives CDR1 SGHDT, CDR2 YYEEEE.

The V call is TRBV19, the J call TRBJ2-2; D possibly corresponds to TRBD2 (7 bases). V dropped 5 bases and J dropped 6 bases, with 22 bases sitting between them. From germline, CDR1 is LNHDA and CDR2 SQIVND (reference sequence). The CDR3 extends over 17 amino acids. CDR3 sequence (DNA): TGTGCCAGTAGTCCGAGGGGGGCTAGCGGAGTCCCCGGGGAGCTGTTTTTT. It specifies CASSPRGASGVPGELFF.

The rearrangement joins TRBV6-1 to TRBJ2-7; D uncertain. Deletions cut 1 base from V and 1 base from J, with 11 bases between. The CDR3 sequence is 15 residues long. Germline lookup yields CDR1 MNHNS and CDR2 SASEGT. CDR3 DNA: TGTGCCAGCAGTGAAGGGAGAGGCAGATCCTACGAGCAGTACTTC. Translating gives CASSEGRGRSYEQYF.

The chain carries TRBV27 and TRBJ1-5; TRBD1 is a possible D gene (5 bases). Trimming shortened V by 1 base and J by 8 bases, and 12 bases separated the two germline ends. The V gene's germline CDR1 is MNHEY and CDR2 SMNVEV (reference sequence). This CDR3 is 14 amino acids long. The CDR3 DNA reads as TGTGCCAGCAGTTTATGGCAGGGAGGAAAGCCCCAGCATTTT. Its translation: CASSLWQGGKPQHF.